This T cell receptor (beta chain) emerged from a study of CD8 T cells in Susac syndrome. After extraction with the RNeasy kit, roughly 0.5 to 1 ug of the RNA was reverse transcribed using random hexamers. Amplification of TCR beta CDR3 used immunoSEQ multiplex PCR across 54 Vbeta and 13 Jbeta. TCRdb ran MiXCR on the immunoSEQ multiplex PCR reads and lists one entry per CDR3 protein. Here the sample spans around 230,000 distinct CDR3 sequences, 95% being singletons. CD8+ and CD4+ T cells from blood underwent TCR beta sequencing, which was carried out in a high-throughput format. Bulk CD8+ and CD4+ cells came from magnetic negative isolation; CD8+ TEMRA by FACS. From germline, CDR1 is MNHEY and CDR2 SMNVEV (reference sequence). Trimming removed 0 bases from V and 3 bases from J, with 12 bases in between. This CDR3 comprises 16 residues.

This rearrangement joins TRBV27 to TRBJ1-5; D may be TRBD1 (6 bases). The source of this sequence is a human donor with multiple sclerosis. Sequencing used CD4+ T cells from PBMCs. The CDR3 region is CASSLSPRQDNQPQHF. The CDR3, as DNA: TGTGCCAGCAGTTTATCGCCCAGACAGGACAATCAGCCCCAGCATTTT.